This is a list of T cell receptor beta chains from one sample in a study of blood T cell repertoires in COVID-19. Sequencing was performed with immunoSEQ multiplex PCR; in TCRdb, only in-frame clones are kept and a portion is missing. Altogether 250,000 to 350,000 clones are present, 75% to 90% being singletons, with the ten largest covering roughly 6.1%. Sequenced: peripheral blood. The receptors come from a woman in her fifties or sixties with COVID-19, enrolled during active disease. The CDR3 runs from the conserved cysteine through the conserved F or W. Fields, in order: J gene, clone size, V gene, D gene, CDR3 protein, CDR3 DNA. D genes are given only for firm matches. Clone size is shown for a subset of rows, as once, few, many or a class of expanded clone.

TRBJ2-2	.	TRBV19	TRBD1	CASSRGDRRNTGELFF	TGTGCCAGTAGTAGGGGGGACAGGAGAAACACCGGGGAGCTGTTTTTT
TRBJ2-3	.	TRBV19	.	CASSQQGRHTQYF	TGTGCCAGTAGCCAACAGGGTAGGCATACGCAGTATTTT
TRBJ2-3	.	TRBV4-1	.	CASSQIAPNTQYF	TGCGCCAGCAGCCAAATAGCGCCGAATACGCAGTATTTT
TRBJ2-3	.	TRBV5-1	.	CASSQTTTSVAGSGTQYF	TGCGCCAGCAGCCAGACTACCACAAGCGTTGCCGGTTCGGGGACGCAGTATTTT
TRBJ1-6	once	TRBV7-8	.	CASSPLRSSYNSPLHF	TGTGCCAGCAGCCCCCTGAGGAGCTCCTATAATTCACCCCTCCACTTT
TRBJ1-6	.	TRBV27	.	CASSSTGIARERPLHF	TGTGCCAGCAGTTCCACAGGGATAGCCCGCGAGAGGCCCCTCCACTTT
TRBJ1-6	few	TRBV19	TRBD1	CASSRGQDYNSPLHF	TGTGCCAGTAGTAGAGGACAGGACTATAATTCACCCCTCCACTTT
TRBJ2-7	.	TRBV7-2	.	CASSFRFGGSYEQYF	TGTGCCAGCAGCTTTCGCTTTGGGGGGTCTTACGAGCAGTACTTC
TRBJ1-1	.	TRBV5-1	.	CASSFGGLDSAGLAFF	TGCGCCAGCAGCTTCGGGGGTTTGGATTCCGCCGGGTTGGCTTTCTTT
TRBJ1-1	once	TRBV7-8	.	CASSPRGVRGGTEAFF	TGTGCCAGTTCGCCCCGGGGGGTCCGTGGTGGGACTGAAGCTTTCTTT
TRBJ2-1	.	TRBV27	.	CASRGPMGAEQFF	TGTGCCAGCAGGGGTCCGATGGGAGCTGAGCAGTTCTTC
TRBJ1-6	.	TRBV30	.	CAWTPGGQSPLHF	TGTGCCTGGACCCCCGGGGGGCAGTCACCCCTCCACTTT
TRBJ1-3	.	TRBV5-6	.	CASREQGTGNTIYF	TGTGCCAGCAGGGAACAGGGTACTGGAAACACCATATATTTT
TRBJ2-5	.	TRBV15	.	CATRKAGGIATQYF	TGTGCCACCAGGAAAGCGGGCGGTATTGCGACCCAGTACTTC
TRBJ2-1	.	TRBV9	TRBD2	CASSVVGEGLAHEQFF	TGTGCCAGCAGCGTAGTAGGGGAGGGGCTAGCTCATGAGCAGTTCTTC
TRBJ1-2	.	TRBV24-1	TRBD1	CATSDLVTGFSGYTF	TGTGCCACCAGTGATTTGGTGACAGGGTTCTCTGGCTACACCTTC
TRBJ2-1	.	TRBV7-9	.	CASSLTGRNEQFF	TGTGCCAGCAGCTTAACAGGACGCAATGAGCAGTTCTTC
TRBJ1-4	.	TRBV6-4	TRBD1	CASSEAGTGMEKLFF	TGTGCCAGCAGTGAGGCCGGGACAGGGATGGAAAAACTGTTTTTT
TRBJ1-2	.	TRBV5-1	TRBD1	CASSAGGVGYGYTF	TGCGCCAGCAGCGCAGGGGGCGTGGGTTATGGCTACACCTTC
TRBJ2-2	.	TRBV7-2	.	CASSPGLGGGTGELFF	TGTGCCAGCAGCCCTGGACTCGGCGGTGGCACCGGGGAGCTGTTTTTT
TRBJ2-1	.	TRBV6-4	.	CASSQSVNNEQFF	TGTGCCAGCAGTCAGAGCGTAAACAATGAGCAGTTCTTC
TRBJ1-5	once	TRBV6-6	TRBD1	CASRLQGFNQPQHF	TGTGCCAGCAGACTACAGGGGTTCAATCAGCCCCAGCATTTT
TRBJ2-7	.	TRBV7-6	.	CASSSPGGMGSSYEQYF	TGTGCCAGCAGCTCCCCCGGCGGGATGGGTAGTTCCTACGAGCAGTACTTC
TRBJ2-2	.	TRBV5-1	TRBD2	CASSLGGLAAPGELFF	TGCGCCAGCAGCTTGGGCGGACTAGCGGCCCCTGGGGAGCTGTTTTTT
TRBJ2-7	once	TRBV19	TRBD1	CASSRSGTGPYEQYF	TGTGCCAGTAGTAGATCCGGGACAGGCCCCTACGAGCAGTACTTC
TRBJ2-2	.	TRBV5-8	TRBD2	CASSQKRLAGGGGELFF	TGTGCCAGCAGCCAGAAAAGACTAGCGGGAGGTGGCGGGGAGCTGTTTTTT
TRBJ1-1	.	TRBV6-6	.	CASSYSPGIAEAFF	TGTGCCAGCAGTTACTCACCAGGGATCGCTGAAGCTTTCTTT
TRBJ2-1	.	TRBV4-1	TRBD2	CASSLLLAGGSNEQFF	TGCGCCAGCAGCCTCCTTTTAGCGGGAGGGTCCAATGAGCAGTTCTTC
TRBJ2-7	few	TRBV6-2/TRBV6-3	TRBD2	CASSDTGRISSYEQYF	TGTGCCAGCAGCGATACCGGGAGGATAAGCTCCTACGAGCAGTACTTC
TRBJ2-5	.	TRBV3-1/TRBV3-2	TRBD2	CASSLPGGTSGRPQETQYF	TGTGCCAGCAGCCTCCCAGGGGGGACTAGCGGGAGGCCCCAAGAGACCCAGTACTTC
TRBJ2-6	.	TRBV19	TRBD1	CASSSGQGAPGANVLTF	TGTGCCAGTAGTTCCGGACAGGGGGCGCCTGGGGCCAACGTCCTGACTTTC
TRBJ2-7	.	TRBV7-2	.	CASSLEAGEQYF	TGTGCCAGCAGCTTAGAAGCGGGCGAGCAGTACTTC
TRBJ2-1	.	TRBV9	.	CASSAPGVALEQFF	TGTGCCAGCAGCGCTCCAGGGGTCGCCCTTGAGCAGTTCTTC
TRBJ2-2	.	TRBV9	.	CASSDYRGGTGELFF	TGTGCCAGCAGCGACTATAGAGGGGGCACCGGGGAGCTGTTTTTT
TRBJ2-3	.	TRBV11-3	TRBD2	CASSLEWPGTSGKSDTQYF	TGTGCCAGCAGCTTAGAATGGCCCGGGACTAGCGGGAAGTCAGATACGCAGTATTTT
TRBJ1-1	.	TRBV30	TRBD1	CAWRQGVDTEAFF	TGTGCCTGGAGACAGGGGGTGGACACTGAAGCTTTCTTT
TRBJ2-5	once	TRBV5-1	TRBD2	CASREGLAVLQETQYF	TGCGCCAGCAGAGAAGGACTAGCGGTTTTACAAGAGACCCAGTACTTC
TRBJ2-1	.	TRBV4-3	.	CASSQDQGSNEQFF	TGCGCCAGCAGCCAAGACCAGGGTTCCAATGAGCAGTTCTTC
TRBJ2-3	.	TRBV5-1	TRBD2	CASSLGWRTSGTDTQYF	TGCGCCAGCAGCTTGGGTTGGAGGACTAGCGGAACAGATACGCAGTATTTT
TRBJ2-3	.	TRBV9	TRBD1	CASSPTGFSTDTQYF	TGTGCCAGCAGCCCGACAGGGTTTAGCACAGATACGCAGTATTTT
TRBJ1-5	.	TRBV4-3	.	CASSQYPGTFNQPQHF	TGCGCCAGCAGCCAATACCCCGGGACTTTCAATCAGCCCCAGCATTTT